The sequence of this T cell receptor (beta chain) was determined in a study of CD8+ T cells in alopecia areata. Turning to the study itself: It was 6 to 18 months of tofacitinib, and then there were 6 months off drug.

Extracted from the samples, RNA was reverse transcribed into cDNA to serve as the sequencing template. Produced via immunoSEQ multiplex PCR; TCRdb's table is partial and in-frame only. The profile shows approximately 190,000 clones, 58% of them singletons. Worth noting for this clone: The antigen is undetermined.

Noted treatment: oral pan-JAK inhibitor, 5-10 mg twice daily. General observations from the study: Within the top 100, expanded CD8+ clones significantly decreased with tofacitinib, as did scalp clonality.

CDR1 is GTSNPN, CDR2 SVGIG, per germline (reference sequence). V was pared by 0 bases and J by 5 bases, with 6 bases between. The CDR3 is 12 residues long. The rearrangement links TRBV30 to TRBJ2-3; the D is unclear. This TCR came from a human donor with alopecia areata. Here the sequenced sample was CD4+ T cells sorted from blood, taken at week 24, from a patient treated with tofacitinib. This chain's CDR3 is CAWSVLLDTQYF. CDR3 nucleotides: TGTGCCTGGAGTGTACTGTTAGATACGCAGTATTTT.